This T cell receptor beta chain was recorded in a study of Graves' ophthalmopathy and Graves' hyperthyroidism. Notes on the study in general: Most expanded thyroid clonotypes above 0.001 frequency also appeared in blood.

There are 15 residues in the CDR3. V lost 5 bases and J 1 base, leaving 17 bases between the germline ends. Germline V lookup: CDR1 GTSNPN, CDR2 SVGIG (reference sequence). The table lists this clonotype with a few counts. Its antigen is not known. CDR3 regions of TCR beta were amplified from RNA transcripts. The first round was an RT-PCR with HTBI primers, and the second round was a multiplex PCR. TCRdb processed the multiplex PCR reads anew with MiXCR; each CDR3 protein has one entry. The table shows hundreds of thousands of distinct CDR3 sequences, with roughly 20% occurring only once. Sequencing input: peripheral blood. The chain carries TRBV30 and TRBJ1-1; possible D gene TRBD1, 6 bases. The receptor was isolated from a woman under 30 with stable Graves' hyperthyroidism. The CDR3 region is CAWGRGGFQNTEAFF. The DNA for the CDR3 is TGTGCCTGGGGCCGGGGGGGCTTCCAGAACACTGAAGCTTTCTTT.